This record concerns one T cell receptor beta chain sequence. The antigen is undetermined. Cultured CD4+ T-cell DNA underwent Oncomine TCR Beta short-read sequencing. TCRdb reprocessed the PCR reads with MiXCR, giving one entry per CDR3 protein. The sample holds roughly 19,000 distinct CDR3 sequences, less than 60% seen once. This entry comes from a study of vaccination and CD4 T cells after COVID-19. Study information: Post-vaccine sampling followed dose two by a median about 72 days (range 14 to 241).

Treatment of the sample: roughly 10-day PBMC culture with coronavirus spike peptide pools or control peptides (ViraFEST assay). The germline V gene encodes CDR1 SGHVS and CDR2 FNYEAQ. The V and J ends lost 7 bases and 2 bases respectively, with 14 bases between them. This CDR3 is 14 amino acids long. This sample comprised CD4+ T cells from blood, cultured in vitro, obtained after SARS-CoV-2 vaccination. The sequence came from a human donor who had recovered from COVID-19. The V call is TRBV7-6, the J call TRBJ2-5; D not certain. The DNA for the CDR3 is TGTGCCAGCACCCCTACAGAGCTTCAAGAGACCCAGTACTTC. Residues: CASTPTELQETQYF. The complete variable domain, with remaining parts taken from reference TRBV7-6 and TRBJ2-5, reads GAGVSQSPRYKVTKRGQDVALRCDPISGHVSLYWYRQALGQGPEFLTYFNYEAQQDKSGLPNDRFSAERPEGSISTLTIQRTEQRDSAMYRCASTPTELQETQYFGPGTRLLVL.